These 9 T cell receptor beta chains share one sample of origin, sequenced in a study of control samples from healthy donors and cancer patients. TCRdb keeps only in-frame clones here, not all; method: immunoSEQ multiplex PCR. The table has over 200,000 clones, around 80% seen once. The sample comprised PBMCs. Receptors were obtained from a woman aged 60-75 years with lung cancer.

In regard to this clone: The junction does not match germline at one end; this may be a read error. This chain joins TRBV19 and TRBJ2-7; 11 bases match TRBD1. This CDR3 has 14 residues. CDR1 is LNHDA, CDR2 SQIVND, per germline (reference sequence). For the CDR3, the DNA is TGTGCCAGTAGTGCCGGGACAGGGGGAACCTCTTTAACGTTC. It codes for CASSAGTGGTSLTF.

The table lists this clone with a few counts. V usage is TRBV6-2 or TRBV6-3 and J usage is TRBJ1-5, with D possibly being TRBD1 (5 bases). Germline V gives CDR1 MNHEY, CDR2 SVGEGT. Trimming shortened V by 4 bases and J by 4 bases, and 14 bases separated the two germline ends. The CDR3 contains 15 residues. The CDR3 is CASSFGQPWNQPQHF. Written as DNA, the CDR3 is TGTGCCAGCAGTTTCGGACAACCCTGGAATCAGCCCCAGCATTTT.

This clone occurred a few times. V and J are TRBV10-3 and TRBJ1-2; 7 bases are a match to TRBD1. V lost 9 bases and J lost 1; bases outside the gene matches: 8. In germline, CDR1 is ENHRY, CDR2 SYGVKD. CDR3 length: 14 residues. CDR3 in DNA: TGTGCCATAAAGGACAGGCGAGTTAACTATGGCTACACCTTC. It codes for CAIKDRRVNYGYTF.

The V and J genes are TRBV6-5 and TRBJ1-2; 7 bases map to TRBD1. The CDR3 consists of 13 residues. The germline V gene has CDR1 MNHEY and CDR2 SVGAGI. CDR3 residues: CAVRDSGSYGYTF. In DNA form, the CDR3 reads TGTGCGGTCCGGGACAGCGGTTCCTATGGCTACACCTTC.

This chain links TRBV2 with TRBJ2-5; 7 bases match TRBD2. This CDR3 comprises 14 residues. Germline trimming cut 8 bases from V and 10 bases from J; bases unmatched to any gene: 16. The germline V gene has CDR1 SNHLY and CDR2 FYNNEI. The CDR3 nucleotides read TGTGCCAGCTCCCCACTAGCGTCAATAGGGGACCAGTACTTC. It is translated as CASSPLASIGDQYF.

This chain uses TRBV2 with TRBJ2-1; 7 bases line up with TRBD2. The CDR3 consists of 17 residues. Trimming took 0 bases from V and 3 from J; bases not matched to a gene: 8. The germline V gene has CDR1 SNHLY and CDR2 FYNNEI. The CDR3 sequence: CASSEAGWRERYNEQFF. The CDR3 coding sequence is TGTGCCAGCAGTGAAGCGGGTTGGCGGGAGCGCTACAATGAGCAGTTCTTC.

The CDR3 nucleotides are TGTGCCAGCTCACGACAGGGATGGGATTCACCCCTCCACTTT. It encodes CASSRQGWDSPLHF. V usage is TRBV19 and J usage is TRBJ1-6; TRBD1 matches at 7 bases. Germline loops: CDR1 LNHDA, CDR2 SQIVND (reference sequence). J was trimmed by 8 bases and V by 9 bases; bases with no gene match: 10. The CDR3 is 14 amino acids.

The CDR3 sequence: CASSEQAGMNTGELFF. CDR3 nucleotide sequence: TGTGCCAGCAGTGAACAAGCGGGCATGAACACCGGGGAGCTGTTTTTT. The J gene is TRBJ2-2, the V gene TRBV6-1; possibly TRBD2 for D (6 bases). The CDR3 sequence is 16 residues long. The V gene lost 2 bases and the J gene lost 1 base, with 11 bases spanning the gap. Germline V gives CDR1 MNHNS, CDR2 SASEGT.

This chain links TRBV6-8 with TRBJ2-5, with TRBD1 matching over 8 bases. CDR1 and CDR2 (germline): MNHGY, SAAAGT. CDR3 length: 18 amino acids. Germline trimming cut 6 bases from V and 1 base from J; bases unmatched to any gene: 16. The CDR3 nucleotides are TGTGCCAGCAGCGCCCAGGGGGCCCCAAAGCCCCCCCAAGAGACCCAGTACTTC. This codes for CASSAQGAPKPPQETQYF.